The 10 T cell receptor beta chains reported below all come from one sample, sequenced in a study of control samples from healthy donors and cancer patients. Generated by immunoSEQ multiplex PCR, the TCRdb table keeps only in-frame clones and is missing some. The data hold roughly 70,000 clones, with nearly 85% observed a single time. The specimen was blood. The receptors here all came from a man over 45 in good health.

The chain employs TRBV5-1 and TRBJ1-3, with D uncertain. The ends were cut back, 1 base at V and 0 bases at J, with 8 bases in the middle. The CDR3 length is 15 residues. Germline CDR1 SGHRS, CDR2 YFSETQ. The CDR3, as DNA: TGCGCCAGCAGCTTGTCGACCCTCTCTGGAAACACCATATATTTT. Its translation is CASSLSTLSGNTIYF.

The chain uses TRBV6-6 and TRBJ1-5, with D hard to call. This CDR3 has 15 residues. From germline, CDR1 is MNHNY and CDR2 SVGAGI (reference sequence). Trimming left V 4 bases short and J 3 bases short, with 13 bases between. The CDR3 nucleotides read TGTGCCAGCAGTTTTATGGGCGCCTCCAATCAGCCCCAGCATTTT. Its protein is CASSFMGASNQPQHF.

The rearrangement uses TRBV30 and TRBJ1-2; TRBD1 might be the D (6 bases). Between the trimmed V and J ends, which lost 4 bases and 6 bases, there was a span of 12 bases. The CDR3 has 12 residues. Germline CDR1 reads GTSNPN; CDR2 reads SVGIG (reference sequence). CDR3: CAWTGVTHGYTF. Here the CDR3 DNA reads TGTGCCTGGACAGGGGTAACGCATGGCTACACCTTC. Full variable domain (remainder filled in from reference TRBV30 and TRBJ1-2): SQTIHQWPATLVQPVGSPLSLECTVEGTSNPNLYWYRQAAGRGLQLLFYSVGIGQISSEVPQNLSASRPQDRQFILSSKKLLLSDSGFYLCAWTGVTHGYTFGSGTRLTVV.

V gene TRBV14 combines with J gene TRBJ2-3; D ambiguous. Trimming took 5 bases from V and 4 from J, leaving 4 bases between them. Germline V gene data show CDR1 as SGHDN and CDR2 as FVKESK. CDR3 length: 11 residues. CDR3 in amino acids: CASSGSDTQYF. As DNA, the CDR3 is TGTGCCAGCAGCGGGTCAGATACGCAGTATTTT.

This chain joins TRBV11-3 and TRBJ1-1; D is undetermined. With 5 bases removed from V and 0 bases from J, the gap between germline ends came to 4 bases. Germline CDR1 is SGHNT and CDR2 is YENEEA. This CDR3 comprises 12 residues. This chain's CDR3 is CASSPMNTEAFF. In DNA form, the CDR3 reads TGTGCCAGCAGCCCAATGAACACTGAAGCTTTCTTT. The full variable domain, completed using reference TRBV11-3 and TRBJ1-1, is EAGVVQSPRYKIIEKKQPVAFWCNPISGHNTLYWYLQNLGQGPELLIRYENEEAVDDSQLPKDRFSAERLKGVDSTLKIQPAELGDSAVYLCASSPMNTEAFFGQGTRLTVV.

The rearrangement joins TRBV6-2 or TRBV6-3 to TRBJ1-4; D uncertain. CDR1 is MNHEY and CDR2 is SVGEGT in the germline V gene. V shed 0 bases and J shed 8 bases, with 13 bases lying between them. The CDR3 extends over 15 amino acids. The CDR3: CASSYSRSRREKLFF. CDR3 DNA sequence: TGTGCCAGCAGTTACTCGCGGTCCAGGCGCGAAAAACTGTTTTTT.

This chain uses TRBV4-3 with TRBJ2-2; 11 bases fit TRBD2. The ends lost 2 bases at V and 7 bases at J; junction bases unmatched: 9. The CDR3 is made up of 17 amino acids. Germline V gene sequence: CDR1 LGHNA, CDR2 YSLEER. The CDR3 coding sequence is TGCGCCAGCAGCCAACGGATAGCGGGGGGGCCTGTCGGGGAGCTGTTTTTT. It is translated as CASSQRIAGGPVGELFF.

The J gene is TRBJ2-3, the V gene TRBV14; D is uncertain. The CDR3 covers 15 residues. Deletions cut 1 base from V and 1 base from J, with 9 bases between. Germline values: CDR1 SGHDN, CDR2 FVKESK. CDR3 region: CASSQVRRRTDTQYF. In DNA form, the CDR3 reads TGTGCCAGCAGCCAAGTGAGGCGGCGCACAGATACGCAGTATTTT.

The rearrangement links TRBV28 to TRBJ2-5, with 8 bases matching TRBD1. In germline, CDR1 is MDHEN, CDR2 SYDVKM. The CDR3 contains 15 residues. With V trimmed by 5 bases and J by 4 bases, 9 bases remained unmatched. The CDR3, as DNA: TGTGCCAGCAGTGAACAGGCAGGGGGCCTAGAGACCCAGTACTTC. It encodes CASSEQAGGLETQYF.

The chain combines TRBV19 with TRBJ1-2; D perhaps matches TRBD1 (5 bases). The V gene lost 4 bases and the J gene lost 1 base, with 16 bases spanning the gap. Germline CDR1 reads LNHDA; CDR2 reads SQIVND (reference sequence). This CDR3 contains 16 residues. In nucleotides, the CDR3 is TGTGCCAGTAGTACAATCCGGGACGGACTTAACTATGGCTACACCTTC. The encoded protein is CASSTIRDGLNYGYTF. Variable domain in full (rest from reference TRBV19 and TRBJ1-2): DGGITQSPKYLFRKEGQNVTLSCEQNLNHDAMYWYRQDPGQGLRLIYYSQIVNDFQKGDIAEGYSVSREKKESFPLTVTSAQKNPTAFYLCASSTIRDGLNYGYTFGSGTRLTVV.